This entry lists 7 T cell receptor beta chains sequenced from one sample in a study of shared clonotypes between healthy human individuals. Only in-frame clones appear in the TCRdb table, and some are missing; sequencing was by immunoSEQ multiplex PCR. The sample includes roughly 2.6 million clones, more than 80% of them seen just once. Sequenced input: naive CD4+ T cells sorted from blood. Subset in this sample: CD45RA+ positively selected. Every receptor here comes from a man aged 18 to 29 in good health.

The CDR3 spells CAISRQAVNTEAFF. Here the CDR3 DNA reads TGTGCCATCAGTAGACAGGCGGTGAACACTGAAGCTTTCTTT. This chain uses TRBV10-3 with TRBJ1-1; TRBD1 might be the D (6 bases). CDR1 is ENHRY and CDR2 is SYGVKD in the germline V gene. V lost 5 bases and J lost 0, with 10 bases in between. The CDR3 is 14 residues long.

The CDR3 protein is CASSEPLLGGQFF. The CDR3, as DNA: TGCGCCAGCAGTGAGCCACTTTTAGGCGGCCAGTTCTTC. The chain uses TRBV10-2 and TRBJ2-1; no clear D gene. The CDR3 covers 13 residues. The germline V gene encodes CDR1 WSHSY and CDR2 SAAADI. V was pared by 2 bases and J by 13 bases, with 15 bases between.

The sample holds one count of this clone. V and J are TRBV7-3 and TRBJ2-6; the match to TRBD2 covers 9 bases. This CDR3 has 17 amino acids. Germline CDR1 and CDR2: SGHTA and FQGTGA. With 5 bases clipped from V and 4 bases from J, the junction kept 9 bases outside the gene matches. The CDR3 nucleotides are TGTGCCAGCAGCCCGACTAGCGGCCAGAGAGGGGCCAACGTCCTGACTTTC. Translated, it gives CASSPTSGQRGANVLTF.

Points on this clone: Within the sample, other DNA sequences also encode this same CDR3. The V call is TRBV5-1, the J call TRBJ2-5; no reliable D call. There are 12 residues in the CDR3. V shed 2 bases and J shed 5 bases, with 7 bases lying between them. The germline V gene has CDR1 SGHRS and CDR2 YFSETQ. The CDR3 sequence is CASSLPGETQYF. The DNA for the CDR3 is TGCGCCAGCAGCTTACCCGGGGAGACCCAGTACTTC.

The chain uses TRBV30 and TRBJ1-2; D is ambiguous. The V end was cut by 2 bases, the J end by 5 bases, with 9 bases between. From germline, CDR1 is GTSNPN and CDR2 SVGIG (reference sequence). This CDR3 region has 12 residues. The CDR3 DNA sequence: TGTGCCTGGAGTTCCTTGGGGTATGGCTACACCTTC. It encodes CAWSSLGYGYTF.

The gene calls are TRBV5-1 and TRBJ1-3, with TRBD1 identical over 8 bases. This CDR3 contains 16 residues. Germline CDR1 and CDR2: SGHRS and YFSETQ. V was clipped by 0 bases and J by 6 bases; unmatched bases: 8. The CDR3 region is CASSLEVSGGENTIYF. Written as DNA, the CDR3 is TGCGCCAGCAGCTTGGAGGTGTCAGGGGGCGAAAACACCATATATTTT. The whole variable domain, remainder taken from reference TRBV5-1 and TRBJ1-3, is KAGVTQTPRYLIKTRGQQVTLSCSPISGHRSVSWYQQTPGQGLQFLFEYFSETQRNKGNFPGRFSGRQFSNSRSEMNVSTLELGDSALYLCASSLEVSGGENTIYFGEGSWLTVV.

The CDR3 reads CASSLVGQITDTQYF. CDR3 bases: TGTGCCAGCAGCTTGGTCGGACAGATCACAGATACGCAGTATTTT. V usage is TRBV5-6 and J usage is TRBJ2-3, with D perhaps matching TRBD1 (6 bases). This CDR3 is built from 15 residues. The germline V gene encodes CDR1 SGHDT and CDR2 YYEEEE. The V gene lost 0 bases and the J gene lost 2 bases, with 10 bases spanning the gap.